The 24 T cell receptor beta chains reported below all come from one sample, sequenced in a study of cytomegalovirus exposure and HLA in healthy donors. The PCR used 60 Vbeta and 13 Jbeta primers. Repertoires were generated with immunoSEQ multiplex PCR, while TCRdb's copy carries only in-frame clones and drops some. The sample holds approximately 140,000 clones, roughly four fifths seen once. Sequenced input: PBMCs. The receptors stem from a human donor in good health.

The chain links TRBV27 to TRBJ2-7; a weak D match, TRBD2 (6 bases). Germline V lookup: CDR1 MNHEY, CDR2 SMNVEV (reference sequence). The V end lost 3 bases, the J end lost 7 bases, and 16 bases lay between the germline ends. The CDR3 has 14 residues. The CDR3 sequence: CASSFSQGSGEQYF. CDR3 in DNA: TGTGCCAGCAGTTTTAGCCAGGGAAGCGGGGAGCAGTACTTC.

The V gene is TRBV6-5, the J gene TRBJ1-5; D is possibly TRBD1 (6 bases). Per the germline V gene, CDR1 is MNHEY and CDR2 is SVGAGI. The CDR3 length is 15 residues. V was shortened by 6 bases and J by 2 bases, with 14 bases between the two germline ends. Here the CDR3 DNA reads TGTGCCAGCAGCGACAGGTGGGGTGGCAATCAGCCCCAGCATTTT. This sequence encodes CASSDRWGGNQPQHF.

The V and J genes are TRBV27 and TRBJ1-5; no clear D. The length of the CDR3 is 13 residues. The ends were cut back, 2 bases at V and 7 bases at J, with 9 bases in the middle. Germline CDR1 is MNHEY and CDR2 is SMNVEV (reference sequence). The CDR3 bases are TGTGCCAGCAGTTTAGCACAGCAACAGCCCCAGCATTTT. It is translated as CASSLAQQQPQHF.

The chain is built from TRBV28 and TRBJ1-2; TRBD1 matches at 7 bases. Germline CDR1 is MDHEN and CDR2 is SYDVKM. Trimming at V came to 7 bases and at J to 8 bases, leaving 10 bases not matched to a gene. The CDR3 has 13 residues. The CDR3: CASTERQGRGYTF. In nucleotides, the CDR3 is TGTGCCAGCACCGAAAGACAGGGTAGAGGCTACACCTTC.

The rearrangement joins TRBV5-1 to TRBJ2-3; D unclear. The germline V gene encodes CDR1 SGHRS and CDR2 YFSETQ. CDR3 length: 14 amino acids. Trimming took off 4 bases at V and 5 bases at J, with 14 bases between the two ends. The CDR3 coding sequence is TGCGCCAGCAGCCCCGCAGAGAGGATAGATACGCAGTATTTT. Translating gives CASSPAERIDTQYF.

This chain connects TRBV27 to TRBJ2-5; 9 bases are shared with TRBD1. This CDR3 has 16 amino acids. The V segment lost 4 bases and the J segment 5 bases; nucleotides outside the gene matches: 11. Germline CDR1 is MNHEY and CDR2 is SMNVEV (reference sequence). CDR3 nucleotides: TGTGCCAGCAGTTCGACCCGGGACAGGGTACGGGAGACCCAGTACTTC. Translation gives CASSSTRDRVRETQYF.

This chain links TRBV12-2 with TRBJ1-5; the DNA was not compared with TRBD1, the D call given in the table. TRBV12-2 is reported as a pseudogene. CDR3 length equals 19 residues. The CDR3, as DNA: TGTGCAAGTCGCCCAGTCCGCCTCCCCGGACAGGGGGCTAGTCAGCCCCAGCATTTT. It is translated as CASRPVRLPGQGASQPQHF.

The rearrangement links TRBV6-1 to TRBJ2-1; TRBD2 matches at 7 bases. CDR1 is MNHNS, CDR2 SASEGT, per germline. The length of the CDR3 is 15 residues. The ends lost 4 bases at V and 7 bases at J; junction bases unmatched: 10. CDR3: CASSVGRARGNEQFF. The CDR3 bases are TGTGCCAGCAGTGTAGGGAGGGCCCGGGGAAATGAGCAGTTCTTC.

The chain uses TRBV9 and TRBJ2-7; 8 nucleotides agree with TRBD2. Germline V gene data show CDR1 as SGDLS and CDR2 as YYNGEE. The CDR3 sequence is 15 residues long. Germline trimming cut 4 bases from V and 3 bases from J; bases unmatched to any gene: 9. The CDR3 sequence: CASSPTGGGDYEQYF. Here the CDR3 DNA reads TGTGCCAGCAGCCCAACGGGAGGGGGGGACTACGAGCAGTACTTC.

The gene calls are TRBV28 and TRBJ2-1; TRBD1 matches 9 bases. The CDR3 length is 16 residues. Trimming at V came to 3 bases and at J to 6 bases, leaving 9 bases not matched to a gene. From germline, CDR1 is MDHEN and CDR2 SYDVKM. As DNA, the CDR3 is TGTGCCAGCAGTTTGAGGAGATGGGACAGGGCCAATGAGCAGTTCTTC. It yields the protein CASSLRRWDRANEQFF.

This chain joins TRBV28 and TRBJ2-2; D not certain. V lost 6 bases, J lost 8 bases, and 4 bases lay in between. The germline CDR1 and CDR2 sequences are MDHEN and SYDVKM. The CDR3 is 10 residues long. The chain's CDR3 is CASRSGELFF. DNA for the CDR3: TGTGCCAGCAGGTCGGGGGAGCTGTTTTTT.

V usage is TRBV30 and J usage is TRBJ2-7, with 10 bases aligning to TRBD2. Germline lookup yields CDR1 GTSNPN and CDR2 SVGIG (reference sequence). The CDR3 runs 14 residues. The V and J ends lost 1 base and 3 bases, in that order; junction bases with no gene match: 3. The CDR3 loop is CAWSGSGRYYEQYF. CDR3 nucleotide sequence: TGTGCCTGGAGTGGTAGCGGGAGGTACTACGAGCAGTACTTC.

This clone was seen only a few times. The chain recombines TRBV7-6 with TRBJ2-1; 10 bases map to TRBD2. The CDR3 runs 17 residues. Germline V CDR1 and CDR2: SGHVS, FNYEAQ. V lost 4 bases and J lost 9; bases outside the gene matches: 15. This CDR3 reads CASSSGRGSGRTREQFF. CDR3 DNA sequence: TGTGCCAGCAGCTCCGGAAGGGGTAGCGGGAGGACACGTGAGCAGTTCTTC. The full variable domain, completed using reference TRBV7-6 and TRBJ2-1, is GAGVSQSPRYKVTKRGQDVALRCDPISGHVSLYWYRQALGQGPEFLTYFNYEAQQDKSGLPNDRFSAERPEGSISTLTIQRTEQRDSAMYRCASSSGRGSGRTREQFFGPGTRLTVL.

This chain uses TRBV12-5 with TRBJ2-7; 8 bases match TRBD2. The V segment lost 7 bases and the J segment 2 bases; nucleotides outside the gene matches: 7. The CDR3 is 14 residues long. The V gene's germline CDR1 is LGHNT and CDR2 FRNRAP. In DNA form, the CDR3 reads TGTGCTAGTGCCTTAGCGGGACCTACCTACGAGCAGTACTTC. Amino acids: CASALAGPTYEQYF.

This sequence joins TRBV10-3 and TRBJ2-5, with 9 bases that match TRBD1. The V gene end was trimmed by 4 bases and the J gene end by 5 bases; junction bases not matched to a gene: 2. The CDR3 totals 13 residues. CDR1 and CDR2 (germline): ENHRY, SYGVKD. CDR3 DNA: TGTGCCATCAGTGCAGGACAGGGGGAGACCCAGTACTTC. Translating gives CAISAGQGETQYF.

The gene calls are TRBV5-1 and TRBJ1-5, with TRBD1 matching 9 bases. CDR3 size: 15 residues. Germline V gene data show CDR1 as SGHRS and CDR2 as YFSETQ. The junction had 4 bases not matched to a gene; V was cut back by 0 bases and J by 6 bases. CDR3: CASSLGGTGLQPQHF. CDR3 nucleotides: TGCGCCAGCAGCTTGGGGGGGACAGGGCTTCAGCCCCAGCATTTT.

The CDR3 region is CASSWEQGEKLFF. DNA of the CDR3: TGTGCCAGCAGCTGGGAACAGGGGGAAAAACTGTTTTTT. The genes are TRBV12-1 and TRBJ1-4; TRBD1, as called in the table, went unchecked against the DNA. TRBV12-1 is deemed a pseudogene. The CDR3 loop spans 13 amino acids.

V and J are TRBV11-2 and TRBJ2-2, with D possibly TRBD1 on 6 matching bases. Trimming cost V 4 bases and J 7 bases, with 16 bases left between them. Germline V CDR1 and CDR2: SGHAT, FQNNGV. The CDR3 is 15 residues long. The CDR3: CASSSRTVLGGELFF. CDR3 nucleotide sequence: TGTGCCAGCAGCTCCCGGACAGTCCTCGGCGGGGAGCTGTTTTTT.

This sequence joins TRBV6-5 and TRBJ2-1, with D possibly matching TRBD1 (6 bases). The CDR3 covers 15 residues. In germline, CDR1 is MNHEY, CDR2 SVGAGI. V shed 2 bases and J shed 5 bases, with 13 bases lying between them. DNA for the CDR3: TGTGCCAGCAGTTACGGGACACCTAACAACAATGAGCAGTTCTTC. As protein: CASSYGTPNNNEQFF.

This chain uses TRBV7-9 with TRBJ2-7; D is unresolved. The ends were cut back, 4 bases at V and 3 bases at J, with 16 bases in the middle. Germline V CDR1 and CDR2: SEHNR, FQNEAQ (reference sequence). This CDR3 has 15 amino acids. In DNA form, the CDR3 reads TGTGCCAGCAGCTCCACCCTAGTTTTCGACTACGAGCAGTACTTC. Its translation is CASSSTLVFDYEQYF. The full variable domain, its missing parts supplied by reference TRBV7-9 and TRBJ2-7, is DTGVSQNPRHKITKRGQNVTFRCDPISEHNRLYWYRQTLGQGPEFLTYFQNEAQLEKSRLLSDRFSAERPKGSFSTLEIQRTEQGDSAMYLCASSSTLVFDYEQYFGPGTRLTVT.

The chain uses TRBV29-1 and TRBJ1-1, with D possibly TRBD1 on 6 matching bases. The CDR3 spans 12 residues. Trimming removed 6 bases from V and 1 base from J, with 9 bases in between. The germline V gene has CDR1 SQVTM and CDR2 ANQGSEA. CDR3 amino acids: CSVGGANTEAFF. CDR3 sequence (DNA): TGCAGCGTGGGGGGGGCGAACACTGAAGCTTTCTTT. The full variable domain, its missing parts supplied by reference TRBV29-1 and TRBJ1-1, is SAVISQKPSRDICQRGTSLTIQCQVDSQVTMMFWYRQQPGQSLTLIATANQGSEATYESGFVIDKFPISRPNLTFSTLTVSNMSPEDSSIYLCSVGGANTEAFFGQGTRLTVV.

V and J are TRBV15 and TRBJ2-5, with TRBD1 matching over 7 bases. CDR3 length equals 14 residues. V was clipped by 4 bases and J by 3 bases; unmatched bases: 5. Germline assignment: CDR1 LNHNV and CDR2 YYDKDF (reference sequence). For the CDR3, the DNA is TGTGCCACCAGCACTGGGACAGTTGAAGAGACCCAGTACTTC. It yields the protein CATSTGTVEETQYF.

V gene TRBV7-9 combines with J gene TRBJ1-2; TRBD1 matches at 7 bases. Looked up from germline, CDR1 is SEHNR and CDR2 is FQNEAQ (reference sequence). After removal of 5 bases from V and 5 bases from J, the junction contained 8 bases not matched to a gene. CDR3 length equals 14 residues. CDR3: CASSKGTVPYGYTF. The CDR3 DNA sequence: TGTGCCAGCAGCAAAGGGACAGTTCCTTATGGCTACACCTTC.

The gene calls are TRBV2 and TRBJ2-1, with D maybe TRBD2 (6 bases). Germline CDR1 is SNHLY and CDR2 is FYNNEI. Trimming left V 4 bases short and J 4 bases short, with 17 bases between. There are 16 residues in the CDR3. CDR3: CASSVGGATSYNEQFF. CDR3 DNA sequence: TGTGCCAGCAGTGTTGGCGGGGCGACCTCTTACAATGAGCAGTTCTTC.